One T cell receptor delta chain is described in this entry. This clone was observed a handful of times. It has no known antigen specificity. A read error likely explains this, since a far larger clone differs by one base. Additional DNA sequences in this sample encode the identical CDR3. Libraries were prepared through multiplex PCR. A 32-plex assay, with primers for all 8 TRDV and 4 TRDJ genes spanning the CDR3, was used to amplify the genomic DNA. During two to four cycles of barcoding PCR, a 12-nucleotide UMI was attached, and a second PCR using Illumina adapter primers followed. AMPure XP beads were used for library purification, and library quality was checked on a Fragment Analyzer with the HS NGS Fragment kit. An Illumina MiniSeq mid-output kit with around 19% PhiX and 150 cycles of paired-end reads was used for sequencing. The authors' pipeline ran thus. MIGEC version 1.2.9 was used to process the reads, grouping reads by UMI and building error-corrected consensus sequences. Post-processing used modified VDJtools version 1.2.1 scripts and the tcR R package. The public reads were reprocessed by TCRdb using CATT, and rows of matching DNA were later combined. What appears here as the V and J calls and clone size reflects TCRdb's work, not the paper's. This sample lists roughly 2,000 delta-chain clones; 9.5% to 12% were detected once. The ten largest account for about 51% of the sample.

V has 1 base trimmed and J has 0 bases trimmed; junction bases matching no gene number 15. The germline V gene supplies CDR1 GEAIGNYY and CDR2 EKD. The CDR3 sequence holds 19 residues, the cysteine and phenylalanine included. Only the CDR3 portion is preserved as DNA: 57 bases, with reading frame beginning at the first base. The data belong to a study of DNA immune sequencing with unique molecular identifiers (dated by TCRdb to 2020 to 2021). Regarding the study in general: Immunomagnetic cell separation was used to enrich gammadelta T cells from buffy coats, and the genomic DNA of the enriched gammadelta T cells was then sequenced. Fluorescence-activated cell sorting was used to enrich gammadelta T cells from the PBMC of nine to ten healthy individuals. In the comparison of enriched versus non-enriched samples, 90 to 100 ng of enriched gammadelta T-cell DNA and 1 ug of non-enriched PBMC DNA were sequenced. An ultrasensitive DNA-based TRD repertoire sequencing method using PCR-introduced unique molecular identifiers was developed and validated in the study. Validation of the sequencing method was done both on synthetic reference molecules and on blood samples taken from healthy individuals. All donors were healthy individuals, and some ten of the donors were profiled using sorted gammadelta T cells from peripheral blood. The investigation overall reported the following: TRD repertoire diversity varied between healthy donors, with several donors highly oligoclonal where top 5 clonotypes exceeded half of productive molecules. Novel TRD sequences not targeted by the primers cannot be detected by the primer-based approach. Among clonotypes from healthy donors, the most common TRD rearrangement was TRDV2 paired with TRDJ1.

The sample consisted of gamma-delta T cells enriched from blood buffy coat, or unenriched PBMCs (not recorded which). The clonotype originates from a human donor in good health. Rearrangement joined TRDV2 to TRDJ1, with 8 middle bases fitting TRDD3. The nucleotides read TGTGCCTGTGACACTCTTACTGGGGGTCGTGAAGGGTACACCGATAAACTCATCTTT. The encoded protein is CACDTLTGGREGYTDKLIF.